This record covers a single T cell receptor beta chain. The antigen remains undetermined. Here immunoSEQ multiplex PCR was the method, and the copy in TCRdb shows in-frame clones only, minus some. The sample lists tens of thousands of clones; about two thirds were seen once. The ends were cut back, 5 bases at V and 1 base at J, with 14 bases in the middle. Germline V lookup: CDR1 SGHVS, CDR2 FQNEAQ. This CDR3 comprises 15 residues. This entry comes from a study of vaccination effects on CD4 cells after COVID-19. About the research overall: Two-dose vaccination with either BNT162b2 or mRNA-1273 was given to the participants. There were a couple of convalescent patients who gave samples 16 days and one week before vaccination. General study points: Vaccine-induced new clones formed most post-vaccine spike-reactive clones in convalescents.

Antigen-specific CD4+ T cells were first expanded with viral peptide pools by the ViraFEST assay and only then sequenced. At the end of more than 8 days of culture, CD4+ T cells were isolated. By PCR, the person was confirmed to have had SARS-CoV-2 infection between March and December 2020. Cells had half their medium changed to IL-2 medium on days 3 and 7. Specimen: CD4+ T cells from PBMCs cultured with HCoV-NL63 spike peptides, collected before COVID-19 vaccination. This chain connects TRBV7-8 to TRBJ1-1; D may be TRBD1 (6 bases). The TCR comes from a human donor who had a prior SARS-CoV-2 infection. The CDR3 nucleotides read TGTGCCAGCAGCCCGCGACGCAGGGGGAACACTGAAGCTTTCTTT. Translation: CASSPRRRGNTEAFF.